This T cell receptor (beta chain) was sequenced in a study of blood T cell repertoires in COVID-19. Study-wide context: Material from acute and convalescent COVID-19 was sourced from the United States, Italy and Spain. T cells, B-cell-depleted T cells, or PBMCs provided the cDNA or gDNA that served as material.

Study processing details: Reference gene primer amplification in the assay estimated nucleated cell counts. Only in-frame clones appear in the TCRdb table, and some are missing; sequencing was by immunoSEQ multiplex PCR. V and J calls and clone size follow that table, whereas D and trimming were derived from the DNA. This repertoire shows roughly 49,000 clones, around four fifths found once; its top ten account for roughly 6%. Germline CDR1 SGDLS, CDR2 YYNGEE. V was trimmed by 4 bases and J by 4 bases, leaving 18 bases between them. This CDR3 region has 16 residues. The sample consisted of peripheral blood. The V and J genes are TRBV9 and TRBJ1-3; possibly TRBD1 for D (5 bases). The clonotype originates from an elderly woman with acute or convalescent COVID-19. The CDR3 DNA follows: TGTGCCAGCAGCCCCTGGGGGGAGATCACGGGAAACACCATATATTTT. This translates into CASSPWGEITGNTIYF.